A single sample gave rise to the 23 T cell receptor beta chains below, sequenced in a study of CXCR3-negative and CXCR3-positive naive CD8 T cells. Findings of the study overall: Relative to CXCR3-negative naive cells, CXCR3-positive naive cells had more hydrophobic TRB CDR3s.

No antigen has been assigned to these receptors. cDNA libraries for TRB were generated by 5' RACE incorporating UMI labels. TCRdb reprocessed the 5' RACE reads; each CDR3 protein has one entry and no DNA is given. This sample's clone table lists more than 6,500 distinct CDR3 sequences. The sample consisted of naive CXCR3+ CD8+ T cells from blood. Sample subset: CD45RO-CCR7+CD27+CD95- naive CD8+ T cells expressing CXCR3 (TNR3+). Receptors originate from a human donor in good health. Some clones in this sample may be carry-over from other donors' samples.

The chain is built from TRBV12-3 or TRBV12-4 and TRBJ2-7; no DNA is available, so the TRBD1 call from TCRdb remains unchecked. This CDR3 comprises 13 residues. CDR3 sequence reads: CASSPWDVNEQYF.

The V call is TRBV12-3 or TRBV12-4, the J call TRBJ1-5. This CDR3 region has 14 residues. The CDR3 reads CATTLDGPNQPQHF.

This clonotype shows up as medium-sized by frequency. The gene calls are TRBV10-3 and TRBJ2-3; checking the TCRdb D call of TRBD2 is not possible without DNA. The CDR3 length is 11 residues. Germline CDR1 reads ENHRY; CDR2 reads SYGVKD. The CDR3 reads CAIGPPVTQYF.

This rearrangement joins TRBV12-3 or TRBV12-4 to TRBJ1-1; TCRdb picks TRBD1, but there is no DNA to check that call. This CDR3 is built from 12 residues. The CDR3 sequence: CAGRQSNTEAFF.

The gene calls are TRBV29-1 and TRBJ1-2. The CDR3 covers 16 residues. CDR1 and CDR2 (germline): SQVTM, ANQGSEA. The CDR3 region is CSVEDLAFGTNYGYTF.

This clonotype is called medium-sized based on its frequency. This sequence joins TRBV11-2 and TRBJ2-7. From germline, CDR1 is SGHAT and CDR2 FQNNGV. This CDR3 has 13 amino acids. The CDR3 reads CASSNRGTYEQYF.

Measured by frequency, this clonotype is medium-sized. The chain combines TRBV29-1 with TRBJ2-5; the D call of TRBD2 rests on TCRdb alone, since no DNA is present to check it. The CDR3 contains 16 residues. The germline gives CDR1 SQVTM, CDR2 ANQGSEA. CDR3 region: CSVEDLVAGEEETQYF.

The V gene is TRBV6-1, the J gene TRBJ2-3; TCRdb gives TRBD2 as the D gene, but with no DNA this cannot be confirmed. The CDR3 contains 18 residues. The V gene's germline CDR1 is MNHNS and CDR2 SASEGT. The CDR3 here is CASSEVTLSGGRTDTQYF.

This sequence joins TRBV6-2 or TRBV6-3 and TRBJ2-1; the TCRdb D gene call, TRBD2, has no DNA to confirm it. Germline V lookup: CDR1 MNHEY, CDR2 SVGEGT. The CDR3 runs 18 residues. CDR3 in amino acids: CASRAGTSGTGSYNEQFF.

This clonotype is identified as medium-sized from frequency. Here the CDR3 reads CASGEGSTGFYEQYF. The chain employs TRBV7-9 and TRBJ2-7; TCRdb proposes TRBD2, but this gene call is untestable without DNA. CDR1 and CDR2 (germline): SEHNR, FQNEAQ (reference sequence). The CDR3 consists of 15 residues.

The chain joins TRBV29-1 to TRBJ2-1; the TRBD2 assignment by TCRdb is unverifiable without DNA. This CDR3 comprises 14 residues. Germline V CDR1 and CDR2: SQVTM, ANQGSEA. CDR3 in amino acids: CSVDPESIGNEQFF.

V and J are TRBV4-3 and TRBJ2-2; TCRdb's D call, TRBD1, is unchecked because there is no DNA. The germline V gene encodes CDR1 LGHNA and CDR2 YSLEER. The length of the CDR3 is 15 residues. The CDR3 is CASTPGTGNTGELFF.

V and J are TRBV5-1 and TRBJ2-5. Germline V CDR1 and CDR2: SGHRS, YFSETQ. The CDR3 has 13 residues. The CDR3 loop is CASSLGHGETQYF.

This clonotype shows up as medium-sized by frequency. The V call is TRBV12-3 or TRBV12-4, the J call TRBJ2-7; TCRdb lists TRBD1, though no DNA is available to test this call. The CDR3 has 13 residues. CDR3 region: CASSSTGSYEQYF.

This clonotype is called medium-sized based on its frequency. The rearrangement links TRBV6-5 to TRBJ1-1. The length of the CDR3 is 11 residues. CDR1 and CDR2 (germline): MNHEY, SVGAGI. The CDR3 spells CASSLDTEAFF.

The rearrangement uses TRBV5-1 and TRBJ2-7. Germline CDR1 reads SGHRS; CDR2 reads YFSETQ. This CDR3 contains 12 residues. The CDR3 is CASEDGFGEQYF.

This chain joins TRBV29-1 and TRBJ2-7. The CDR3 has 12 amino acids. CDR1 and CDR2 (germline): SQVTM, ANQGSEA. The CDR3 here is CSVLTGAYEQYF.

This clonotype is labeled medium-sized based on frequency. The chain couples TRBV29-1 to TRBJ2-7. CDR1 and CDR2 from the germline V gene are SQVTM and ANQGSEA. The CDR3 consists of 13 residues. Here the CDR3 reads CSVGTYSSYEQYF.

This clonotype is classed as medium-sized by frequency. V and J are TRBV20-1 and TRBJ2-4; the D call of TRBD1 rests on TCRdb alone, since no DNA is present to check it. Germline values: CDR1 DFQATT, CDR2 SNEGSKA (reference sequence). This CDR3 has 12 residues. The chain's CDR3 is CSARYPGDIQYF.

The V and J genes are TRBV7-9 and TRBJ2-1. Germline loops: CDR1 SEHNR, CDR2 FQNEAQ (reference sequence). The CDR3 has 12 residues. The CDR3 is CASSLVYNEQFF.

The chain is built from TRBV13 and TRBJ1-1; no DNA is available, so the TRBD1 call from TCRdb remains unchecked. This CDR3 region has 18 residues. Germline assignment: CDR1 PRHDT and CDR2 FYEKMQ (reference sequence). The CDR3 here is CASSLFAGTPGVDTEAFF. The complete variable domain, with remaining parts taken from reference TRBV13 and TRBJ1-1, reads AAGVIQSPRHLIKEKRETATLKCYPIPRHDTVYWYQQGPGQDPQFLISFYEKMQSDKGSIPDRFSAQQFSDYHSELNMSSLELGDSALYFCASSLFAGTPGVDTEAFFGQGTRLTVV.

This clonotype ranks as medium-sized in terms of frequency. The V and J genes are TRBV29-1 and TRBJ1-1; TCRdb returns TRBD1, unconfirmable since there is no DNA. The CDR3 has 12 amino acids. CDR1 is SQVTM, CDR2 ANQGSEA, per germline. CDR3 loop: CSAGTSNTEAFF.

By frequency, this clonotype is medium-sized (0.01 to 0.1%). The rearrangement joins TRBV7-9 to TRBJ2-7; TCRdb calls TRBD1, which cannot be checked without DNA. The germline gives CDR1 SEHNR, CDR2 FQNEAQ (reference sequence). The CDR3 contains 14 residues. The CDR3 is CASSLRTGSYEQYF.